The clone carrying this TCR beta chain was counted a single time. This sample is part of a study of blood T cell repertoires in COVID-19. Looking at the study overall: Sites in the United States, Italy and Spain provided acute and convalescent COVID-19 samples. In each case, the material was cDNA or gDNA derived from T cells, B-cell-depleted T cells, or PBMCs.

Trimming stripped 1 base from V and 6 bases from J, with 10 bases between. CDR1 is SGDLS and CDR2 is YYNGEE in the germline V gene. The CDR3 runs to 13 residues. Authors' methods: Amplification from reference gene primers served as the basis for estimated nucleated cell counts. Assay: immunoSEQ multiplex PCR; the TCRdb copy retains only in-frame clones and omits some. Clonal size and the V and J genes are those of that table, whereas D and trimming came from the DNA. Among approximately 46,000 clones listed, roughly nine tenths were seen once. This clonotype was obtained from a man aged 60 to 69 with active or convalescent COVID-19. The chain uses TRBV9 and TRBJ1-1, with D unclear. Material: peripheral blood. DNA of the CDR3: TGTGCCAGCAGCGTACTGGTATCAGCTGAAGCTTTCTTT. It codes for CASSVLVSAEAFF. The full variable domain, its missing parts supplied by reference TRBV9 and TRBJ1-1, is DSGVTQTPKHLITATGQRVTLRCSPRSGDLSVYWYQQSLDQGLQFLIQYYNGEERAKGNILERFSAQQFPDLHSELNLSSLELGDSALYFCASSVLVSAEAFFGQGTRLTVV.